The 19 T cell receptor beta chains listed next were all sequenced from one sample in a study of prognosis after radiotherapy for stage I lung cancer. The TCR beta CDR3 region was amplified from genomic DNA, with two rounds of multiplex PCR being used for the amplification. Initially, in first-round PCR, primers specific to each TRBV and TRBJ gene were used. TCRdb processed the multiplex PCR reads anew with MiXCR; each CDR3 protein has one entry. The sample lists about 12,000 distinct CDR3 sequences; 45% to 60% were seen once. This specimen was PBMCs, taken before or after stereotactic body radiation therapy (not recorded which). These receptors were taken from a donor aged 50 or older with non-small cell lung cancer.

The chain links TRBV6-4 to TRBJ2-7; TRBD2 matches 9 bases. The CDR3 runs to 15 residues. CDR1 is MRHNA, CDR2 SNTAGT, per germline. V shed 6 bases, J shed 8 bases, and the junction held 14 bases outside the gene matches. For the CDR3, the DNA is TGTGCCAGCAGCCCATTGACTAGCGGATCCTCTAAGCAGTACTTC. This sequence encodes CASSPLTSGSSKQYF.

By sample fraction, this clonotype is medium-sized. The rearrangement joins TRBV6-1 to TRBJ2-1; D might be TRBD2 (6 bases). Looked up from germline, CDR1 is MNHNS and CDR2 is SASEGT. The CDR3 is 16 amino acids. V was shortened by 2 bases and J by 3 bases, with 14 bases between the two germline ends. The DNA for the CDR3 is TGTGCCAGCAGTGAAATGGTTCGCGGGATCTACAATGAGCAGTTCTTC. It encodes CASSEMVRGIYNEQFF.

For this clonotype: One base separates it from a far larger clone, so it is likely a read error. V is TRBV6-6 and J is TRBJ2-7; D uncertain. Trimming pared 4 bases from V and 1 base from J, leaving 8 bases between. Germline CDR1 MNHNY, CDR2 SVGAGI (reference sequence). The CDR3 contains 13 residues. The CDR3 nucleotides are TGTGCCAGCAGTTTGACATATTCCTACGAGCAGTACTTC. Its protein is CASSLTYSYEQYF.

The J gene is TRBJ1-6, the V gene TRBV28; TRBD1 might be the D (5 bases). The germline V gene encodes CDR1 MDHEN and CDR2 SYDVKM. The CDR3 runs to 16 residues. The V and J ends lost 7 bases and 3 bases respectively, with 16 bases between them. CDR3 region: CASMRGVTVYNSPLHF. The CDR3 DNA reads as TGTGCCAGCATGCGAGGGGTAACGGTCTATAATTCACCCCTCCACTTT.

As for this clonotype: This sequence may be a read error, since a much larger clone differs from it by one base. V usage is TRBV7-2 and J usage is TRBJ1-2; D ambiguous. Trimming removed 4 bases at V and 0 bases at J, with 6 bases between. CDR1 is SGHTA and CDR2 is FQGNSA in the germline V gene. The CDR3 has 13 residues. The CDR3 here is CASSSWPNYGYTF. The CDR3, as DNA: TGTGCCAGCAGCTCATGGCCTAACTATGGCTACACCTTC. Complete variable domain (other parts from reference TRBV7-2 and TRBJ1-2): GAGVSQSPSNKVTEKGKDVELRCDPISGHTALYWYRQSLGQGLEFLIYFQGNSAPDKSGLPSDRFSAERTGGSVSTLTIQRTQQEDSAVYLCASSSWPNYGYTFGSGTRLTVV.

The V and J genes are TRBV19 and TRBJ1-2; 9 bases map to TRBD1. V trimming: 5 bases; J trimming: 6 bases; junction bases outside the gene matches: 10. CDR3 size: 15 residues. Looked up from germline, CDR1 is LNHDA and CDR2 is SQIVND (reference sequence). The CDR3, as DNA: TGTGCCAGTAGTTCAGGACAGGGGCACTTCGATGGCTACACCTTC. Protein product: CASSSGQGHFDGYTF.

This clonotype has a count of ten or more. The gene calls are TRBV30 and TRBJ1-5; D unclear. CDR3 size: 13 residues. Per germline, CDR1 GTSNPN and CDR2 SVGIG (reference sequence). V dropped 2 bases and J dropped 5 bases, with 10 bases sitting between them. CDR3 protein: CAWSFQVHQPQHF. CDR3 coding DNA: TGTGCCTGGAGTTTTCAGGTTCATCAGCCCCAGCATTTT.

As concerns this clonotype: This likely reflects a read error, since a far larger clone is one base away. The chain uses TRBV10-2 and TRBJ2-5; D might be TRBD1 or TRBD2, each matching 5 bases. The CDR3 is 14 amino acids. V lost 6 bases to trimming and J lost 11 bases, with 22 bases between them. Germline lookup yields CDR1 WSHSY and CDR2 SAAADI. The CDR3 coding sequence is TGCGCCAGCAGGGGGGTGAACTCCTACAATGAGCAGTACTTC. It is translated as CASRGVNSYNEQYF.

This clonotype was seen ten or more times. The rearrangement links TRBV7-8 to TRBJ1-4; no reliable D call. CDR1 is SGHVS and CDR2 is FQNEAQ in the germline V gene. CDR3 size: 12 residues. Deletions cut 5 bases from V and 8 bases from J, with 9 bases between. CDR3: CASSLGVEKLFF. The CDR3 nucleotides read TGTGCCAGCAGCCTCGGGGTGGAAAAACTGTTTTTT.

In regard to this clonotype: This likely comes from a read error, as the CDR3 has no conserved phenylalanine or tryptophan at its end. The DNA is left out, because the CDR3 cannot be placed on it with certainty; the CDR3 is given as TCRdb lists it. V usage is TRBV6-2 or TRBV6-3 and J usage is TRBJ2-7; the table's D call of TRBD1 was not tested on the DNA. The CDR3 is 13 amino acids in total, end residues counted. Germline V gene data show CDR1 as MNHEY and CDR2 as SVGEGT. CDR3 amino acids: CASINGQGRRPYL.

This chain uses TRBV5-1 with TRBJ1-2; no firm D call. CDR1 and CDR2 from the germline V gene are SGHRS and YFSETQ. V lost 0 bases and J 6 bases, leaving 12 bases between the germline ends. The length of the CDR3 is 14 residues. Here the CDR3 DNA reads TGCGCCAGCAGCTTGGGGGGTCCGGCGGATGGCTACACCTTC. As protein: CASSLGGPADGYTF.

Note on this clonotype: This likely reflects a read error, since a far larger clone is one base away. The gene calls are TRBV6-2 or TRBV6-3 and TRBJ2-5, with 9 bases identical to TRBD1. TRBJ2-1 explains the end of the DNA better; the J call may be wrong. The CDR3 runs 14 residues. Germline CDR1 MNHEY, CDR2 SVGEGT. CDR3: CASITGGRGNEQFF. The CDR3, as DNA: TGTGCCAGCATCACAGGGGGCCGGGGCAATGAGCAGTTCTTC.

The genes are TRBV6-2 or TRBV6-3 and TRBJ2-1; D tentatively reads TRBD1 or TRBD2 (5 bases each). The germline CDR1 and CDR2 sequences are MNHEY and SVGEGT. This CDR3 has 16 residues. With 6 bases removed from V and 5 bases from J, the gap between germline ends came to 20 bases. CDR3 sequence (DNA): TGTGCCAGCAGACTTCTGGGGGAATCATTCCACAATGAGCAGTTCTTC. It translates to CASRLLGESFHNEQFF.

This clonotype is judged medium-sized. The rearrangement joins TRBV12-3 or TRBV12-4 to TRBJ1-6; D perhaps matches TRBD1 (5 bases). V lost 8 bases and J 10 bases, leaving 15 bases between the germline ends. The CDR3 runs 13 residues. CDR3 sequence (DNA): TGTGCCAGCTTTCGGCAGGGACGCTCACCCCTCCACTTT. Its translation: CASFRQGRSPLHF.

By sample fraction, this clonotype is medium-sized. CDR3 residues: CASSDKPGQQFF. The CDR3, as DNA: TGTGCCAGCAGTGATAAACCGGGGCAGCAGTTCTTC. V usage is TRBV6-2 or TRBV6-3 and J usage is TRBJ2-1, with D perhaps TRBD1 or TRBD2 (5 bases each). This CDR3 is built from 12 residues. Germline-derived CDR1 and CDR2 are MNHEY and SVGEGT. The V gene lost 5 bases and the J gene lost 11 bases, with 13 bases spanning the gap.

This chain links TRBV11-3 with TRBJ2-7; D might be TRBD1 (5 bases). Trimming pared 1 base from V and 3 bases from J, leaving 10 bases between. The CDR3 consists of 14 residues. CDR1 is SGHNT and CDR2 is YENEEA in the germline V gene. DNA for the CDR3: TGTGCCAGCAGCTTAGGCCCAGGGCTCTACGAGCAGTACTTC. It translates to CASSLGPGLYEQYF. The full variable domain, its missing parts supplied by reference TRBV11-3 and TRBJ2-7, is EAGVVQSPRYKIIEKKQPVAFWCNPISGHNTLYWYLQNLGQGPELLIRYENEEAVDDSQLPKDRFSAERLKGVDSTLKIQPAELGDSAVYLCASSLGPGLYEQYFGPGTRLTVT.

This clonotype was counted at least ten times. The CDR3 DNA reads TGTGCCAGCAGCTTAGATATGGGCGTAGACTTAAGAGTGGATGAAAAACTGTTTTTT. This gives the protein CASSLDMGVDLRVDEKLFF. The chain is built from TRBV7-9 and TRBJ1-4; D uncertain. This CDR3 region has 19 residues. Germline-derived CDR1 and CDR2 are SEHNR and FQNEAQ (reference sequence). V was pared by 1 base and J by 6 bases, with 24 bases between.

CDR3 coding DNA: TGCAGTGCTGTCGACACTGCAGCTAACTATGGCTACACCTTC. It codes for CSAVDTAANYGYTF. The chain combines TRBV20-1 with TRBJ1-2, with D unclear. The length of the CDR3 is 14 residues. Germline V gene lookup returns CDR1 DFQATT and CDR2 SNEGSKA (reference sequence). The V and J ends lost 5 bases and 0 bases respectively, with 13 bases between them.

This clonotype was picked up many times. V gene TRBV18 combines with J gene TRBJ2-7, with 9 bases that match TRBD2. V lost 2 bases to trimming and J lost 4 bases; unmatched junction nucleotides: 15. From germline, CDR1 is KGHSH and CDR2 LQKENI. The CDR3 runs 18 residues. The CDR3 region has the DNA TGTGCCAGCTCACCAGCGGGAGGGGGTAGCGGGACGTGGTACGAGCAGTACTTC. It translates to CASSPAGGGSGTWYEQYF.